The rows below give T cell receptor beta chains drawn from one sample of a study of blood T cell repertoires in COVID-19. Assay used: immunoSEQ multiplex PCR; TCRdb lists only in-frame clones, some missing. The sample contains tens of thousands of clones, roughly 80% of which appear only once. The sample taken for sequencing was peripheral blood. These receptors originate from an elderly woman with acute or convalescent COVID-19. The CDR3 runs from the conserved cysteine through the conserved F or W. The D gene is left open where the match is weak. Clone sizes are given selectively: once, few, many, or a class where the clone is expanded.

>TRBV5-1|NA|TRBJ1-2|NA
TGCGCCAGCAGCTTAGGGGCAGCCCCTTCTAACTATGGCTACACCTTC
CASSLGAAPSNYGYTF
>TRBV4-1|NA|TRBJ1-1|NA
TGCGCCAGCAGCCGAGACCTCGGGAACACTGAAGCTTTCTTT
CASSRDLGNTEAFF
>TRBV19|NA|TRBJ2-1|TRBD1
TGTGCCAGTAGTATAGTGGGCAGGGGGCAGAATGAGCAGTTCTTC
CASSIVGRGQNEQFF
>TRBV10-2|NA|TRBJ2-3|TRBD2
TGCGCCAGCAGTGAATTAGCGGGAGTTGATACGCAGTATTTT
CASSELAGVDTQYF
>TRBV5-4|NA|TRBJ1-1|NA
TGTGCCAGCAGTCGTCACGGGGGAAGGACTGAAGCTTTCTTT
CASSRHGGRTEAFF
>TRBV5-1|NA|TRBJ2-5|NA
TGCGCCAGCAGCTTGGGCGACCAAGAGACCCAGTACTTC
CASSLGDQETQYF
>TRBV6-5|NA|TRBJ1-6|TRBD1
TGTGCCAGCAGTCCTTTGACAGGGGGAAGTTCACCCCTCCACTTT
CASSPLTGGSSPLHF
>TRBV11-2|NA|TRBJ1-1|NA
TGTGCCAGCAGCGTCGACAGTAACACTGAAGCTTTCTTT
CASSVDSNTEAFF
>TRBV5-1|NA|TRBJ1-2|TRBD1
TGCGCCAGCAGCCCGACGACAGGGAGAGATGGCTACACCTTC
CASSPTTGRDGYTF
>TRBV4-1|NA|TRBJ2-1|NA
TGCGCCAGCAGCCAAGAGAGACTAGTCAAATCCAATGAGCAGTTCTTC
CASSQERLVKSNEQFF
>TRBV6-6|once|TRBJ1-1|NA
TGTGCCAGCAGCTCCCCGGGTTACACTGAAGCTTTCTTT
CASSSPGYTEAFF
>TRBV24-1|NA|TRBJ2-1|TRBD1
TGTGCCACCAGCATTACAGGGGGCGGTGAGCAGTTCTTC
CATSITGGGEQFF
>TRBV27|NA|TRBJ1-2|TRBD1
TGTGCCAGCCAGGGGGCGAACTATGGCTACACCTTC
CASQGANYGYTF
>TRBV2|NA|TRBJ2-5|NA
TGTGCCAGCAGTGGGGCAGGGGTGCAAGAGACCCAGTACTTC
CASSGAGVQETQYF
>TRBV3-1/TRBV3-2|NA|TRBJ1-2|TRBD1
TGTGCCAGCAGCTGGACAGGTATTAACTATGGCTACACCTTC
CASSWTGINYGYTF
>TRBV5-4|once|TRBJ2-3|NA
TGTGCCAGCAGCTTGGAGCCATTAAGCACAGATACGCAGTATTTT
CASSLEPLSTDTQYF
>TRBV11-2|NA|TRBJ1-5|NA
TGTGCCAGCAGCTTACAGGGAGGTCAGCCCCAGCATTTT
CASSLQGGQPQHF
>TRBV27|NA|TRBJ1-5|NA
TGTGCCAGCAGTGGAGGGCGCCAACAGCCCCAGCATTTT
CASSGGRQQPQHF
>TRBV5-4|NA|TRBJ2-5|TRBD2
TGTGCCAGCAGCCCGCGGACTAGCTGGGGGGAGACCCAGTACTTC
CASSPRTSWGETQYF
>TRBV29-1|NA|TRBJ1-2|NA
TGCAGCGTTGAGTCCCCGGCTAACTATGGCTACACCTTC
CSVESPANYGYTF
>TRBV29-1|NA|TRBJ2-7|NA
TGCAGCGCTGGGGCCTCCTACGAGCAGTACTTC
CSAGASYEQYF
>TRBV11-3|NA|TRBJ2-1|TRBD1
TGTGCCAGCAGCCTACAGGGGTCGAATGAGCAGTTCTTC
CASSLQGSNEQFF
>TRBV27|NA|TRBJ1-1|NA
TGTGCCAGCAGGCACACCAGGAATACGAACACTGAAGCTTTCTTT
CASRHTRNTNTEAFF
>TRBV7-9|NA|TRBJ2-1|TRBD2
TGTGCCAGCAGCCCTAGCGGGAATAGGAATGAGCAGTTCTTC
CASSPSGNRNEQFF
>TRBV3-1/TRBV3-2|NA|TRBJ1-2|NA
TGTGCCAGCAGCCAAGATTCCGCCGCGGGTGGCTACACCTTC
CASSQDSAAGGYTF
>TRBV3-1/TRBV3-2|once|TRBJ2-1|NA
TGTGCCAGCAGCCACCCTCTCCAGGGCTATGAGCAGTTCTTC
CASSHPLQGYEQFF
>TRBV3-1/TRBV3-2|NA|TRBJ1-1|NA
TGTGCCAGCAGCCCGCCCGGGAACACTGAAGCTTTCTTT
CASSPPGNTEAFF
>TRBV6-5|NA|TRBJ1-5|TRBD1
TGTGCCAGCAGTTACTCGGCGACAGGGCAACAGCCCCAGCATTTT
CASSYSATGQQPQHF
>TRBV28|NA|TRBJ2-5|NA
TGTGCCAGCGGGTCCGAAGGGCGGGGAGGAGAGACCCAGTACTTC
CASGSEGRGGETQYF
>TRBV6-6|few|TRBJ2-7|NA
TGTGCCAGCGGAGGGAACTCCTACGAGCAGTACTTC
CASGGNSYEQYF
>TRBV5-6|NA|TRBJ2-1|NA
TGTGCCAGCAGCTTGGCAGGCAGGGGATCGTACAATGAGCAGTTCTTC
CASSLAGRGSYNEQFF
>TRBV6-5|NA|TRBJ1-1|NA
TGTGCCAGCAGGCTGGGAGCGAACACTGAAGCTTTCTTT
CASRLGANTEAFF
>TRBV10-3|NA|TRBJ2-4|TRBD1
TGTGCCATCCAACCGACAGGGATGAACATTCAGTACTTC
CAIQPTGMNIQYF
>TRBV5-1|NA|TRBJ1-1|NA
TGCGCCAGCAGCGGCAACAGAGCCCCTGAAGCTTTCTTT
CASSGNRAPEAFF
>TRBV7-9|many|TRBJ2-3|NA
TGTGCCAGCAGCTTCAGGATTACAGATACGCAGTATTTT
CASSFRITDTQYF
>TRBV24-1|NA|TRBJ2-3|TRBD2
TGTGCCACCGGGCTAGCGGGAGTAGATACGCAGTATTTT
CATGLAGVDTQYF
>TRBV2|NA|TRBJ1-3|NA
TGTGCCAGCAGTTGGGGCGGAAGCTCTGGAAACACCATATATTTT
CASSWGGSSGNTIYF
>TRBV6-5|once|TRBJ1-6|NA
TGTGCCAGCAGCCTGGACAACGAATATAATTCACCCCTCCACTTT
CASSLDNEYNSPLHF
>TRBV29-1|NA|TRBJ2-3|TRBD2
TGCAGCGTCTTCGCTATAGCGGGAGGCGCAGATACGCAGTATTTT
CSVFAIAGGADTQYF
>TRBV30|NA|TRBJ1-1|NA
TGTGCCTGCCTCTCAGGGGCCTCGGCTTTCTTT
CACLSGASAFF
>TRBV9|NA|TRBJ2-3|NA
TGTGCCAGCAGCGTAGCGATCCTAGAACCAGATACGCAGTATTTT
CASSVAILEPDTQYF
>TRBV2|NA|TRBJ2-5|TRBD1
TGTGCCAGCAGACCGACAGGGCCCCAAGAGACCCAGTACTTC
CASRPTGPQETQYF
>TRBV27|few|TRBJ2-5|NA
TGTGCCAGCAGTTCCACAGGGTGGCGTGGAGAGACCCAGTACTTC
CASSSTGWRGETQYF
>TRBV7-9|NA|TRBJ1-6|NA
TGTGCCAGCAGCTTTGTGGACAGCGATAATTCACCCCTCCACTTT
CASSFVDSDNSPLHF
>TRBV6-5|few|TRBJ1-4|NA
TGTGCCAGCAGTCAGGGACTTGGGGGAGAAAAACTGTTTTTT
CASSQGLGGEKLFF
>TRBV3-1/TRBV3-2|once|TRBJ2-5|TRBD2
TGTGCCAGCAGCCAAAGGGGACTAGCGGGACCTCTACCTATAGAGACCCAGTACTTC
CASSQRGLAGPLPIETQYF
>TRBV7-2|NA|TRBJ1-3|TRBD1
TGTGCCAGCAGTCAGGGACAGGAGAGCTCTGGAAACACCATATATTTT
CASSQGQESSGNTIYF
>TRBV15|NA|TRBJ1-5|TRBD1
TGTGCCACCAGCGTAGACAGGGGGCGCAATCAGCCCCAGCATTTT
CATSVDRGRNQPQHF
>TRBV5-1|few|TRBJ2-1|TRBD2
TGCGCCAGCAGCGAGGGACTAGGGGGGAATGAGCAGTTCTTC
CASSEGLGGNEQFF
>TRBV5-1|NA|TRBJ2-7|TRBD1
TGCGCCAGCAGCCCTGGGACAGGACGACTAGGGAGCTACGAGCAGTACTTC
CASSPGTGRLGSYEQYF
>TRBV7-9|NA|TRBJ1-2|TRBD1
TGTGCCAGCAGCTTAGCGGGGACCAGGGGGTATGGCGCTAACTATGGCTACACCTTC
CASSLAGTRGYGANYGYTF
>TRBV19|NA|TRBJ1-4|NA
TGTGCCACCGCGGTACGGCAGAATGAAAAACTGTTTTTT
CATAVRQNEKLFF
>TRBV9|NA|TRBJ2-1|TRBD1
TGTGCAGCAGCGGTCGGGACAGAATGGTTCTTC
CAAAVGTEWFF
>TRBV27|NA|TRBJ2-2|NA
TGTGCCAGCAGACCTACAGGGTTAAACAGGGTCGGGGAGCTGTTTTTT
CASRPTGLNRVGELFF
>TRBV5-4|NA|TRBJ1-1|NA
TGTGCCAGCAGCTTGGACCAGGGAGGAGGCACTGAAGCTTTCTTT
CASSLDQGGGTEAFF